This paragraph covers one T cell receptor (beta chain) sequence. The V end was cut by 7 bases, the J end by 0 bases, with 9 bases between. Germline CDR1 reads MNHEY; CDR2 reads SMNVEV (reference sequence). This CDR3 spans 13 amino acids. The assay was immunoSEQ multiplex PCR, and TCRdb's table has in-frame clones only and misses some. This table has over 150,000 clones, 80% to 85% appearing once. This record comes from a study of blood T cell repertoires in COVID-19. Study-wide background: Whether acute or convalescent, the COVID-19 samples came from the United States, Italy and Spain.

The J gene is TRBJ1-1, the V gene TRBV27; possible D gene TRBD1, 6 bases. Sequenced sample: peripheral blood. This receptor was obtained from a woman in her 40s with COVID-19, enrolled during active disease. The chain's CDR3 is CASTGGLNTEAFF. CDR3 DNA: TGTGCCAGCACTGGGGGCCTGAACACTGAAGCTTTCTTT.